This TCR beta chain came from a study of technical replicates of blood from a handful of donors. The table came from immunoSEQ multiplex PCR; TCRdb's copy has only in-frame clones and leaves some out. The sample has fewer than 90,000 clones, 93% seen once. The V end was cut by 3 bases, the J end by 4 bases, with 13 bases between. Germline CDR1 is LNHDA and CDR2 is SQIVND (reference sequence). The CDR3 covers 15 residues. The sample was T cells isolated from PBMCs. The chain joins TRBV19 to TRBJ1-5; no clear D. This sequence was found in a human donor in good health. In DNA, the CDR3 is TGTGCCAGTAGTATGGGTGTGAGGATGAATCAGCCCCAGCATTTT. It specifies CASSMGVRMNQPQHF.